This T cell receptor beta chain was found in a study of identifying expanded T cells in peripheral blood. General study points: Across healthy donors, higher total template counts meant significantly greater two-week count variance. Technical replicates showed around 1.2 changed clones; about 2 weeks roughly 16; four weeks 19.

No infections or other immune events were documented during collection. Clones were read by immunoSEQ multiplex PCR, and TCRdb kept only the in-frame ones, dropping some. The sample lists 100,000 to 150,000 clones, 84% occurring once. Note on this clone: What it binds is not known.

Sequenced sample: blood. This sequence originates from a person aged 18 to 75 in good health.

The CDR3 region has the DNA TGCGCCAGCAACCCCAGGGAGGGGGGAAACACTGAAGCTTTCTTT. Protein: CASNPREGGNTEAFF. This chain joins TRBV10-2 and TRBJ1-1, with D possibly matching TRBD1 (6 bases). V gave up 7 bases and J gave up 2 bases, with 17 bases separating them. Germline-derived CDR1 and CDR2 are WSHSY and SAAADI. This CDR3 contains 15 residues.